What follows describes a single T cell receptor beta chain. As yet, its antigen is unknown. It was with 60 Vbeta and 13 Jbeta primers that the PCR ran. Data came from immunoSEQ multiplex PCR; TCRdb stores just in-frame clones and leaves some out. The data hold 160,000 or so clones, with around 81% observed a single time. This specimen belongs to a study of cytomegalovirus exposure and HLA in healthy donors. Whole-study context: When about 400 donors were genotyped, around 77% of them were found to fall in the Caucasian-associated ancestry cluster. Study findings and constraints: As was reported, the HLA-A and HLA-B alleles of most subjects were accurately predicted from TCR beta sequences.

The material sequenced was PBMCs. The sequence derives from a woman between 45 and 65 years old in good health and CMV-seronegative.

Here the CDR3 DNA reads TGCGCCAGCAGCATAGCGACTAGCGGGAATGAGCAGTTCTTC. Protein: CASSIATSGNEQFF. This chain uses TRBV5-1 with TRBJ2-1; TRBD2 matches at 10 bases. Trimming removed 4 bases from V and 7 bases from J; junction bases left unmatched: 5. The V gene's germline CDR1 is SGHRS and CDR2 YFSETQ. The CDR3 runs 14 residues.